These 27 T cell receptor beta chains were all obtained from the same sample, sequenced in a study of shared clonotypes between healthy human individuals. TCRdb's copy holds only in-frame clones and misses some; the assay was immunoSEQ multiplex PCR. Counted here are a few hundred thousand clones, 70% to 80% occurring once; the ten biggest clones make up around 13%. Sequencing was carried out using PBMCs. The receptors originated from a woman between 40 and 50 years old in good health. Some clones in this sample may be carry-over from other donors' samples.

V is TRBV7-2 and J is TRBJ2-1; a possible D gene is TRBD2 (6 bases). CDR3 length equals 15 residues. Trimming cost V 6 bases and J 0 bases, with 12 bases left between them. CDR1 and CDR2 from the germline V gene are SGHTA and FQGNSA. CDR3 in amino acids: CASSRTSLSYNEQFF. The DNA of the CDR3 is TGTGCCAGCAGTCGTACTAGCCTCTCCTACAATGAGCAGTTCTTC.

The rearrangement links TRBV19 to TRBJ2-1; TRBD2 matches 10 bases. The V and J ends lost 5 bases and 8 bases, in that order; junction bases with no gene match: 12. The CDR3 is 16 residues long. Per the germline V gene, CDR1 is LNHDA and CDR2 is SQIVND (reference sequence). The CDR3: CASSRTLAGAIHEQFF. CDR3 bases: TGTGCCAGTAGTCGAACCCTAGCGGGAGCTATCCATGAGCAGTTCTTC.

This sequence joins TRBV4-2 and TRBJ2-7; the D gene is possibly TRBD2 (6 bases). The CDR3 runs to 15 residues. In germline, CDR1 is LGHNA, CDR2 YNFKEQ. V was pared by 1 base and J by 3 bases, with 13 bases between. CDR3 nucleotides: TGTGCCAGCAGCCAAGGAGCAGGGACTCTCTACGAGCAGTACTTC. The encoded protein is CASSQGAGTLYEQYF.

The chain joins TRBV10-3 to TRBJ2-7; 7 bases match TRBD1. CDR3 size: 14 residues. CDR1 and CDR2 from the germline V gene are ENHRY and SYGVKD. V trimming: 7 bases; J trimming: 0 bases; junction bases outside the gene matches: 6. CDR3 nucleotide sequence: TGTGCCATCACACAGGGGCGGAGCTCCTACGAGCAGTACTTC. Translation: CAITQGRSSYEQYF.

The V call is TRBV5-6, the J call TRBJ2-7, with D perhaps matching TRBD2 (7 bases). V lost 5 bases and J 0 bases, leaving 15 bases between the germline ends. Looked up from germline, CDR1 is SGHDT and CDR2 is YYEEEE. CDR3 size: 15 residues. CDR3 bases: TGTGCCAGCAGGGGGAGGGGGACCAACTCCTACGAGCAGTACTTC. It translates to CASRGRGTNSYEQYF.

V is TRBV19 and J is TRBJ1-2; D is unclear. The CDR3 sequence is 13 residues long. V was cut by 5 bases and J by 6 bases, with 13 bases left in between. CDR1 and CDR2 from the germline V gene are LNHDA and SQIVND (reference sequence). In nucleotides, the CDR3 is TGTGCCAGTAGTTTGAAGGGCTGGAATGGCTACACCTTC. This translates into CASSLKGWNGYTF.

The chain uses TRBV18 and TRBJ2-2; a weak D match, TRBD1 (7 bases). This CDR3 region has 15 residues. Trimming stripped 4 bases from V and 4 bases from J, with 13 bases between. Germline CDR1 and CDR2: KGHSH and LQKENI. This chain's CDR3 is CASSLYRGGTGELFF. Written as DNA, the CDR3 is TGTGCCAGCTCACTATACAGGGGAGGCACCGGGGAGCTGTTTTTT.

The genes are TRBV10-3 and TRBJ1-2; 12 bases align to TRBD1. The length of the CDR3 is 15 residues. Losses at the gene ends were 6 bases for V and 7 bases for J; bases not matched to a gene: 9. Germline V gene sequence: CDR1 ENHRY, CDR2 SYGVKD. The CDR3 loop reads CAISNPGQGASGYTF. In nucleotides, the CDR3 is TGTGCCATCAGCAATCCGGGACAGGGGGCTAGTGGCTACACCTTC.

The chain has TRBV7-2 and TRBJ1-1; 7 bases map to TRBD1. The trim removed 5 bases at V and 5 bases at J, leaving 11 bases unmatched. CDR1 SGHTA and CDR2 FQGNSA come from the germline V gene. CDR3 size: 15 residues. CDR3 protein: CASSATLSGGTEAFF. The CDR3 DNA reads as TGTGCCAGCAGCGCCACTCTCTCAGGGGGGACTGAAGCTTTCTTT.

The gene calls are TRBV30 and TRBJ1-2, with D hard to call. CDR1 and CDR2 (germline): GTSNPN, SVGIG (reference sequence). Trimming shortened V by 0 bases and J by 2 bases, and 10 bases separated the two germline ends. CDR3 length: 14 residues. CDR3 in DNA: TGTGCCTGGAGTGTATTAACGGGAAACTATGGCTACACCTTC. The encoded protein is CAWSVLTGNYGYTF. Full variable domain (remainder filled in from reference TRBV30 and TRBJ1-2): SQTIHQWPATLVQPVGSPLSLECTVEGTSNPNLYWYRQAAGRGLQLLFYSVGIGQISSEVPQNLSASRPQDRQFILSSKKLLLSDSGFYLCAWSVLTGNYGYTFGSGTRLTVV.

As to this clone: It differs at one base from a far larger clone, so likely a read error. The V call is TRBV9, the J call TRBJ2-2; a possible D gene is TRBD2 (5 bases). The CDR3 loop spans 14 amino acids. Germline CDR1 reads SGDLS; CDR2 reads YYNGEE. CDR3 sequence: CASSVGIYTGEPFF. The CDR3 DNA reads as TGTGCCAGCAGCGTAGGGATTTACACCGGGGAGCCGTTTTTT.

The V gene is TRBV11-3, the J gene TRBJ2-2; unclear D gene. The CDR3 loop spans 12 amino acids. CDR1 is SGHNT and CDR2 is YENEEA in the germline V gene. V gave up 5 bases and J gave up 1 base, with 2 bases separating them. The CDR3 DNA reads as TGTGCCAGCAGCCTGAACACCGGGGAGCTGTTTTTT. Its translation: CASSLNTGELFF.

The chain uses TRBV30 and TRBJ2-5, with 7 nucleotides matching TRBD1. The V and J ends lost 2 bases and 5 bases, in that order; junction bases with no gene match: 5. CDR3 length: 13 amino acids. The germline CDR1 and CDR2 sequences are GTSNPN and SVGIG (reference sequence). The CDR3 bases are TGTGCCTGGAGTCCGACAGGGCTGGAGACCCAGTACTTC. Its translation is CAWSPTGLETQYF.

The rearrangement uses TRBV5-1 and TRBJ2-5; possible D gene TRBD1, 6 bases. CDR1 is SGHRS, CDR2 YFSETQ, per germline. This CDR3 region has 15 residues. V lost 5 bases, J lost 5 bases, and 19 bases lay in between. CDR3 sequence reads: CASSNPGQWGETQYF. Written as DNA, the CDR3 is TGCGCCAGCAGTAACCCGGGACAATGGGGGGAGACCCAGTACTTC.

This chain links TRBV7-9 with TRBJ1-1; D is unresolved. The CDR3 loop spans 12 amino acids. The germline V gene has CDR1 SEHNR and CDR2 FQNEAQ (reference sequence). The V and J ends lost 7 bases and 6 bases respectively, with 12 bases between them. CDR3 sequence: CASTPSLAEAFF. The CDR3 bases are TGTGCCAGCACCCCGAGCTTGGCTGAAGCTTTCTTT.

V is TRBV2 and J is TRBJ2-3, with 9 positions matching TRBD2. This CDR3 is built from 20 residues. From germline, CDR1 is SNHLY and CDR2 FYNNEI. Trimming cost V 0 bases and J 3 bases; bases outside gene matches: 16. The CDR3 loop is CASSEAGDMLAGVWTDTQYF. The DNA of the CDR3 is TGTGCCAGCAGTGAAGCGGGGGATATGTTAGCGGGAGTTTGGACAGATACGCAGTATTTT.

The rearrangement joins TRBV6-6 to TRBJ2-3; possibly TRBD2 for D (6 bases). This CDR3 region has 15 residues. The V gene's germline CDR1 is MNHNY and CDR2 SVGAGI (reference sequence). The V gene lost 0 bases and the J gene lost 6 bases, with 13 bases spanning the gap. The CDR3 sequence: CASSYSSSRGDTQYF. CDR3 sequence (DNA): TGTGCCAGCAGTTACTCCTCCAGTCGGGGGGATACGCAGTATTTT.

This clone was picked up one time. This chain connects TRBV2 to TRBJ1-1; the D gene is possibly TRBD1 (5 bases). Germline V gives CDR1 SNHLY, CDR2 FYNNEI. The CDR3 totals 13 residues. V lost 4 bases, J lost 0 bases, and 6 bases lay in between. The CDR3 DNA sequence: TGTGCCAGCAGTGGGACAATGAACACTGAAGCTTTCTTT. It encodes CASSGTMNTEAFF.

V is TRBV30 and J is TRBJ1-2, with D perhaps TRBD1 (5 bases). Germline V gene data show CDR1 as GTSNPN and CDR2 as SVGIG (reference sequence). V was shortened by 4 bases and J by 6 bases, with 12 bases between the two germline ends. The CDR3 has 12 residues. The CDR3 DNA follows: TGTGCCTGGATGGTCAGGGCGGATGGCTACACCTTC. Protein product: CAWMVRADGYTF.

V usage is TRBV11-2 and J usage is TRBJ1-3; TRBD1 aligns across 7 bases. Germline V lookup: CDR1 SGHAT, CDR2 FQNNGV. The CDR3 runs 16 residues. J lost 1 base, V lost 6 bases, and 9 bases had no gene match. This CDR3 reads CASRRTQGPSGNTIYF. CDR3 in DNA: TGTGCCAGCAGACGAACACAGGGGCCGTCTGGAAACACCATATATTTT.

V gene TRBV7-6 combines with J gene TRBJ2-1; no firm D call. Per the germline V gene, CDR1 is SGHVS and CDR2 is FNYEAQ. Trimming shortened V by 2 bases and J by 3 bases, and 5 bases separated the two germline ends. The CDR3 is 13 residues long. The CDR3 DNA is TGTGCCAGCAGCTTAAGTCTCTACAATGAGCAGTTCTTC. It translates to CASSLSLYNEQFF.

The CDR3 here is CASSLPPHNEQFF. Written as DNA, the CDR3 is TGTGCCAGCAGCTTGCCGCCACACAATGAGCAGTTCTTC. The chain has TRBV7-2 and TRBJ2-1; no definite D call. Trimming took 3 bases from V and 5 from J, leaving 8 bases between them. Germline lookup yields CDR1 SGHTA and CDR2 FQGNSA. The CDR3 length is 13 residues.

In regard to this clone: A far larger clone is a single base away, which makes a read error likely. The CDR3 spells CASSYFGPDSEQYF. In nucleotides, the CDR3 is TGTGCCAGCAGTTACTTCGGCCCGGACAGTGAGCAGTACTTC. The V call is TRBV6-6, the J call TRBJ2-7; tentative D call: TRBD1 (6 bases). Germline assignment: CDR1 MNHNY and CDR2 SVGAGI (reference sequence). The germline V and J ends were trimmed by 1 base and 7 bases, with 14 bases remaining between them. The CDR3 has 14 residues.

This clone came up once. V gene TRBV4-1 combines with J gene TRBJ1-2; D gene unclear. Trimming pared 1 base from V and 4 bases from J, leaving 19 bases between. CDR3 length equals 17 residues. From germline, CDR1 is MGHRA and CDR2 YSYEKL. This chain's CDR3 is CASSQVAATPLVYGYTF. The CDR3 coding sequence is TGCGCCAGCAGCCAAGTGGCAGCGACTCCCCTCGTCTATGGCTACACCTTC.

In regard to this clone: This likely came from a read error, as a far larger clone is one base away. The chain recombines TRBV11-2 with TRBJ1-5, with a tentative D call TRBD1 (5 bases). Per germline, CDR1 SGHAT and CDR2 FQNNGV. The CDR3 runs 15 residues. CDR3 residues: CASNLGGGANQPQHF. For the CDR3, the DNA is TGTGCCAGCAACTTAGGCGGCGGGGCCAATCAGCCCCAGCATTTT.

A remark on this clone: This likely came from a read error, as a far larger clone is one base away. The gene calls are TRBV30 and TRBJ1-2; TRBD1 agrees at 8 bases. The CDR3 extends over 14 amino acids. Germline V lookup: CDR1 GTSNPN, CDR2 SVGIG (reference sequence). The CDR3 reads CAWGVGQGARGYTF. The CDR3, as DNA: TGTGCCTGGGGTGTAGGGCAGGGGGCACGGGGCTACACCTTC.

V and J are TRBV12-5 and TRBJ2-2; 8 positions agree with TRBD2. After removal of 2 bases from V and 3 bases from J, the junction contained 5 bases not matched to a gene. Germline assignment: CDR1 LGHNT and CDR2 FRNRAP. The CDR3 length is 16 residues. CDR3 nucleotide sequence: TGTGCTAGTGGTTTGACAAGCGGGAGTGACACCGGGGAGCTGTTTTTT. As protein: CASGLTSGSDTGELFF.